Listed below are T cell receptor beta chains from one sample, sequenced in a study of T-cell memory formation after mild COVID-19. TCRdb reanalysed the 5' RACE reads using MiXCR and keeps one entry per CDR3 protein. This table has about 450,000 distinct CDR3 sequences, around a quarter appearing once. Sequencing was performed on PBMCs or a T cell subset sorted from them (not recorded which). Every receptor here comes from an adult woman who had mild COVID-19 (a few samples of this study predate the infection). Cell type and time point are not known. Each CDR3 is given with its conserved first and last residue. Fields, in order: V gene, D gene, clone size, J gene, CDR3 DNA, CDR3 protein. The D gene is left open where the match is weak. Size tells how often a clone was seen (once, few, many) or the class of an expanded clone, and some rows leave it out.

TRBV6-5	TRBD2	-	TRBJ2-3	TGTGCCAGCAGTTACTATGGGGGAGCGGGGGATACGCAGTATTTT	CASSYYGGAGDTQYF
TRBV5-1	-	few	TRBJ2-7	TGCGCCAGCAGCTGGCGGACAGCCATGGGGGTGCAGTACTTC	CASSWRTAMGVQYF
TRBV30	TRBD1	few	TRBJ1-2	TGTGCCTGGAGTGTGTTAAGGGGGCGCGTCTATGGCTACACCTTC	CAWSVLRGRVYGYTF
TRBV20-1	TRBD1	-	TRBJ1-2	TGCAGTGCCAGGGACAGACTTGGCTATGGCTACACCTTC	CSARDRLGYGYTF
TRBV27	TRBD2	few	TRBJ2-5	TGTGCCAGCAGTTCTTGGGGGCTAGCGGGGCGGCAGACCCAGTACTTC	CASSSWGLAGRQTQYF
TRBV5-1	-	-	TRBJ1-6	TGCGCCAGCAGACAGGCCCTCGATAATTCACCCCTCCACTTT	CASRQALDNSPLHF
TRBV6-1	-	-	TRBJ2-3	TGTGCCCTCAGGGCCGGACTGGGGGCATCAGATACGCAGTATTTT	CALRAGLGASDTQYF
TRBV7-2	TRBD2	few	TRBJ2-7	TGTGCCAGCAGCTCCGAGCCGGGAGGTTACTACGAGCAGTACTTC	CASSSEPGGYYEQYF
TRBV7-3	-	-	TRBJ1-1	TGTGCCAGCAGCTTAGGTGCAGGGGCGTACACTGAAGCTTTCTTT	CASSLGAGAYTEAFF
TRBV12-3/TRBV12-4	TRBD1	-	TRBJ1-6	TGTGCCAGCAGTTTAGGGGGACAGGTTAATTCACCCCTCCACTTT	CASSLGGQVNSPLHF
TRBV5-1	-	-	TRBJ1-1	TGCGCCAGCAGCCCTCGTAGCAGAGGAGTGAACACTGAAGCTTTCTTT	CASSPRSRGVNTEAFF
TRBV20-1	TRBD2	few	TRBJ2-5	TGCAGTTCCGAAGGGCGGGAGCTCGCAGAGACCCAGTACTTC	CSSEGRELAETQYF
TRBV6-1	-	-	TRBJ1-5	TGTGCCAGCAGTGAAGCGTGGGGGGGCAATCAGCCCCAGCATTTT	CASSEAWGGNQPQHF
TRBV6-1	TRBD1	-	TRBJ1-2	TGTGCCAGCAGTGCGGGACAGGCAGGGGGCTACACCTTC	CASSAGQAGGYTF
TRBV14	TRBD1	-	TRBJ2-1	TGTGCCAGCAGCCCGACAGGGGCCCCCTACAATGAGCAGTTCTTC	CASSPTGAPYNEQFF
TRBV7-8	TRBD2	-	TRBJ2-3	TGTGCCAGCAGTCAGCGAGCGGGAGGGTCAGATACGCAGTATTTT	CASSQRAGGSDTQYF